This T cell receptor beta chain was found in a study of human T cells and chemical hapten exposure. Overall study context: Sensitization employed 2% DPC on around 2 cm by around 2 cm of upper inner arm skin.

Deletions cut 1 base from V and 1 base from J, with 12 bases between. Germline CDR1 and CDR2: SGHDT and YYEEEE. The CDR3 consists of 15 residues. Documented time point: patch test 3, about 24 weeks after DPC sensitization. Treatment in this sample: therapeutic diphenylcyclopropenone sensitization with weekly scalp DPC. Each patch-test visit's blood sample preceded patch application. Within the library, unique molecular identifiers were attached to each individual cDNA molecule. Each CDR3 protein gets one entry after TCRdb re-called the RACE reads with MiXCR. The repertoire includes 99,000 or so distinct CDR3 sequences, around 34% of them detected once, and approximately 3% sits in the top ten.

The source is a middle-aged man with alopecia areata. Some clones in this sample may be carry-over from other donors' samples. The genes are TRBV5-6 and TRBJ2-7; possible D gene TRBD2, 5 bases. The source was whole blood, collected in connection with sensitization to the hapten diphenylcyclopropenone (DPC). CDR3 residues: CASSLLRAQSYEQYV. Here the CDR3 DNA reads TGTGCCAGCAGCTTGTTGAGGGCGCAATCCTACGAGCAGTACGTC.